This T cell receptor beta chain comes out of a study of blood T cells in healthy people across ages (dated by TCRdb to the mid-2010s). With respect to the entire study: In model experiments, template switching captured roughly one uniquely barcoded TCR beta cDNA molecule for every two T cells. Age-related changes in TCR beta repertoire diversity were measured in the study by deep sequencing normalized with unique cDNA molecular identifiers. The donors were divided into four age groups: young (average around 16 years), middle-aged (roughly 42), aged (about 60) and long-lived (about 84). To avoid experimental bias, donors of different ages were distributed randomly across sequencing lanes. Using the same blood draw, the study looked at two additional independent replicas of 1 million unique cDNA reads for two donors, one aged 18 to 30 and the other aged 80 or older.

Donors were 39 systemically healthy Caucasian individuals from Russia aged roughly 6 to 95 years. Approximately 11 milliliters of peripheral blood were drawn from each donor into EDTA-treated Vacutainer tubes. Ficoll-Paque density-gradient centrifugation was used to isolate PBMCs, with at least 6.5 million per sample. Trizol reagent was used to extract total RNA from the PBMCs, yielding at least 5 micrograms per sample. For every donor, flow cytometry on a PBMC aliquot measured the percentage of naive CD45RAhigh/CD27high T cells. The germline V gene specifies SGHVS as CDR1 and FNYEAQ as CDR2. Relative to germline, V is 1 base shorter and J is 3 bases shorter, with 13 bases between their ends. The cysteine opens and the phenylalanine closes a CDR3 of 15 amino acids. Just CDR3 DNA is preserved here, 45 bases in frame from base 1. The library came from 5' RACE. Sequencing used an Illumina HiSeq 2500. The second PCR ran for about 6 to 12 cycles and used a J-beta primer mix along with a sample-barcoded 5' primer. Each TCR beta cDNA molecule received a unique molecular identifier from a template-switch 5' adaptor carrying 12 random nucleotides. At least 2.5 million CDR3-containing paired-end reads were obtained from each sample. First-strand cDNA was synthesized from all RNA with the Mint cDNA synthesis kit, primed by a TRBC-specific oligonucleotide. After uracil-DNA glycosylase treatment, a first 18-cycle PCR used universal primers M1SS and BC2_uni_R on all cDNA. Per the original workflow: Each sample was normalized by randomly selecting 1 million high-quality reads, each carrying a distinct molecular identifier. Reads with shared molecular identifiers were discarded instead of being binned into consensus sequences. MiTCR, with a Q25 quality threshold and the strictest error-elimination algorithm, was used for CDR3 identification, clonotype clustering and error correction. A nonparametric unseen species model with Euler transformation was used to estimate lower-bound total TCR beta diversity. In TCRdb, the public reads were trimmed at Q25 with fastp and aligned with MiXCR, with productive beta chains retained. Rows matching on CDR3 protein sequence are summarized as one entry with the most common DNA and genes. TCRdb's processing, not the authors', yielded these V and J calls. The sample records 1.5 million to 2 million distinct CDR3 sequences, 28% of which are singletons. 7.7% of the sample lies in the top ten.

Findings and caveats that apply to the study as a whole: Observed TCR beta diversity per million T cells fell roughly linearly with age, and a significant reduction was already apparent by age around 40. Donor CMV infection status was unknown, potentially confounding age-related changes in expanded clonotypes. Estimates of total diversity based on one million sequenced T cells were regarded as lower bounds and as underestimates. Compared with the aged group, more naive CD4+ T cells, fewer expanded clones and increased TCR diversity were shown by the long-lived group, suggesting age selection. Bulk unsorted PBMC profiling prevented conclusive comparison of naive and antigen-experienced compartments. There was a strong correlation between observed TCR beta diversity and the percentage of naive T cells measured by flow cytometry.

With respect to this clonotype: Its antigen remains unidentified. Base quality data are lacking; no much larger clone is found one base away.

The sample comprised blood. The receptor was derived from a woman aged 25 to 39 in good health. Rearrangement joined TRBV7-6 to TRBJ2-7; possibly the D gene is TRBD2, per 6 matching bases. The DNA sequence is given as TGTGCCAGCAGCTTAGGGCTTTGGCGGGGCTACGAGCAGTACTTC. It translates as CASSLGLWRGYEQYF.